What follows is one T cell receptor beta chain and its context. PCR used 60 Vbeta primers and 13 Jbeta primers. The table came from immunoSEQ multiplex PCR; TCRdb's copy has only in-frame clones and leaves some out. The data show over 150,000 clones, around 79% seen once. Germline lookup yields CDR1 SEHNR and CDR2 FQNEAQ (reference sequence). Losses at the gene ends were 3 bases for V and 5 bases for J; bases not matched to a gene: 2. The CDR3 runs to 14 residues. This record belongs to a study of cytomegalovirus exposure and HLA in healthy donors. The source of this sequence is a male donor in good health and CMV-seropositive. V is TRBV7-9 and J is TRBJ1-1; 11 bases align to TRBD1. Sequenced input: PBMCs. The CDR3 DNA sequence: TGTGCCAGCAGCTTCGGGGACAGGGGGACTGAAGCTTTCTTT. It specifies CASSFGDRGTEAFF.